This T cell receptor beta chain was sequenced in a study of CD8+CD57+ T cells in acquired aplastic anemia listed by TCRdb under 2018. At the level of the whole study: Extracted DNA from sorted CD4+ and CD8+ cells averaged 3.2 ug, ranging from about 0.17 to 30 ug. Mean read counts for healthy donor samples were roughly 10 million for CD4+ cells and some 12 million for CD8+ cells.

The study deep-sequenced TCR repertoires of sorted CD4+ and CD8+ blood T cells from severe aplastic anemia patients and healthy subjects. Ficoll-Paque density gradient centrifugation was used to isolate peripheral blood mononuclear cells. Before DNA was extracted, CD4+ and CD8+ T cells were sorted using either FACS or magnetic beads. TCR beta VDJ combination and CDR3 sequence profiling used genomic DNA as the template. TCR repertoire sequencing was run on an Illumina HiSeq 2000. For the original study's pipeline: Repertoires were assessed using TRBV/TRBJ rearrangement plots, CDR3 size and DJ length profiles, and Simpson's diversity index. The immunodominant clone was defined as the most abundant DNA sequence in deep sequencing data. CDR3 amino acid sequences were checked for sharing across subjects and were also compared against the VDJdb database and published repertoires. The public reads were run again by TCRdb, first through fastp at Q25 and then through MiXCR, and only productive beta chains were kept. Every CDR3 protein is listed once, alongside the most common genes and DNA of its rows. What appears here as the V and J calls and clone size reflects TCRdb's work, not the paper's. Present in this sample are hundreds of thousands of distinct CDR3 sequences, 55% to 70% of which were seen just once. Approximately 4% of the sample comes from the top ten.

There are 13 amino acids in the CDR3, from cysteine to phenylalanine inclusive. Only CDR3 DNA is held: 39 bases, read in frame from base 1. Overall results and qualifications from the work: Twenty-nine CD8+ CDR3 sequences were found to be shared between patients and controls, but these sequences appeared to be highly expressed in patients and within the immunodominant clones of the patients. Patients and healthy controls showed no significant difference in CD8+ Simpson's diversity (P=0.060).

Comments on this clonotype: The specificity of this receptor is unknown. An end of the junction does not agree with germline; a read error may underlie this.

The sequence is built from TRBV12-3 or TRBV12-4 and TRBJ1-4, with no reliable assignment of the D segment. Material for sequencing was sorted CD4+, CD8+, or CD8+CD57+ T cells (not recorded which) from PBMCs. The source of this sequence is a human donor in good health, serving as a control. The DNA reads as follows: TGTGCCGGCAGACCCCGGGATCCTGAAAAACCGTTTTTT. Translated, it gives CAGRPRDPEKPFF.